Here is one T cell receptor beta chain with its context. V was clipped by 0 bases and J by 6 bases, with 19 bases between them. The length of the CDR3 is 16 residues. CDR1 is SGHRS, CDR2 YFSETQ, per germline. The repertoire was sequenced with immunoSEQ multiplex PCR; TCRdb's copy has only in-frame clones and lacks some. The top ten clones hold less than 9% of a sample with approximately 350,000 clones, 86% of them seen once. The data were taken from a study of blood T cell repertoires in COVID-19. Across the whole study: Collection of acute and convalescent COVID-19 samples took place in the United States, Italy and Spain.

The specimen sequenced was peripheral blood. V gene TRBV5-1 combines with J gene TRBJ2-7; a possible D gene is TRBD2 (6 bases). This TCR was sampled from a woman aged 55-75 years with COVID-19, enrolled during active disease. The CDR3 is CASSLGARGEVGEQYF. The CDR3 coding sequence is TGCGCCAGCAGCTTGGGGGCTAGAGGGGAGGTCGGCGAGCAGTACTTC.